The entry below describes one T cell receptor (beta chain). Its target is not known. TCRdb itself ran the reads through MiXCR, one entry per CDR3 protein. The repertoire holds hundreds of thousands of distinct CDR3 sequences, with around 31% as singletons. These data are taken from a study of T cell repertoires in cytomegalovirus infection. Overall study: Based on public TCR beta signatures, there were indications of CMV infection and of a matching HLA type.

Germline assignment: CDR1 MNHGY and CDR2 SAAAGT. CDR3 length equals 16 residues. V was trimmed by 7 bases and J by 3 bases, leaving 22 bases between them. The source material was cultured CD8+ T cells from PBMCs, sampled from culture after CMV antigen stimulation. This chain uses TRBV6-8 with TRBJ2-7; D possibly corresponds to TRBD1 (7 bases). The receptor comes from a human donor in good health (CMV status not recorded). Some clones in this sample may be carry-over from other donors' samples. The CDR3 DNA reads TGTGCCAGCACCCCGAGGAGGGGGCCCCAGTTCTACGAGCAGTACTTC. This codes for CASTPRRGPQFYEQYF.